This section outlines one TCR beta chain sequence together with its context. V dropped 10 bases and J dropped 3 bases, with 15 bases sitting between them. Germline V gives CDR1 MNHEY, CDR2 SVGAGI. This CDR3 comprises 13 residues. This specimen belongs to a study of blood T cell repertoires in COVID-19. Sequenced by immunoSEQ multiplex PCR; TCRdb stores in-frame clones only, minus some. The profile shows under 350,000 clones, 86% of them singletons. Those enrolled, adults aged roughly 18 to 95 years, came from under 25 US areas. Sample: PBMCs or T cells enriched from blood (not recorded which). This chain connects TRBV6-5 to TRBJ1-2; maybe TRBD1 (6 bases). The sequence came from a woman between 40 and 55 years old with acute COVID-19. The CDR3 reads CATVGGAYYGYTF. The CDR3 DNA is TGTGCCACCGTTGGGGGGGCTTACTATGGCTACACCTTC.